This is a list of T cell receptor beta chains from one sample in a study of spatial heterogeneity in lung cancer. MiXCR was run by TCRdb on the 5' RACE reads, yielding one entry per CDR3 protein. The table lists 25,000 to 30,000 distinct CDR3 sequences, around 7.4% of them singletons, with roughly 22% in the top ten. Specimen: lung tumor tissue, collected at surgery. Receptors originate from a male donor with early-stage non-small cell lung cancer. The CDR3 runs from the conserved cysteine through the conserved F or W. D genes are given only for firm matches. The size of a clone is reported for some rows only, either as once, few or many, or as a class for expanded clones.

>TRBJ1-4|NA|TRBV4-3|NA
CASSQVWVSNEKLFF
TGCGCCAGCAGCCAAGTCTGGGTGTCTAATGAAAAACTGTTTTTT
>TRBJ2-1|many|TRBV20-1|NA
CSALEGISSYNEQFF
TGCAGTGCTCTAGAGGGGATAAGCTCCTACAATGAGCAGTTCTTC
>TRBJ2-3|many|TRBV20-1|TRBD2
CSASYSGGHTQYF
TGCAGTGCTAGTTACAGCGGGGGGCATACGCAGTATTTT
>TRBJ2-7|many|TRBV7-8|NA
CASSLAGGPSYEQYF
TGTGCCAGCAGCTTAGCGGGGGGGCCCTCCTACGAGCAGTACTTC
>TRBJ2-1|NA|TRBV5-1|NA
CASSTRVSYNEQFF
TGCGCCAGCAGCACCCGGGTCTCCTACAATGAGCAGTTCTTC
>TRBJ1-4|NA|TRBV2|TRBD1
CASSGGGRNEKLFF
TGTGCCAGCAGTGGAGGGGGCCGTAATGAAAAACTGTTTTTT
>TRBJ2-7|few|TRBV29-1|TRBD2
CSVVRKGRAGDEQYF
TGCAGCGTTGTTAGAAAGGGGCGAGCGGGGGACGAGCAGTACTTC
>TRBJ2-1|many|TRBV6-1|NA
CASSRQFNNEQFF
TGTGCCAGCAGCAGACAGTTTAACAATGAGCAGTTCTTC
>TRBJ2-2|many|TRBV5-6|TRBD1
CASSLTTTGDLGTGELFF
TGTGCCAGCAGCTTGACGACTACAGGGGATTTAGGCACCGGGGAGCTGTTTTTT
>TRBJ2-1|NA|TRBV18|TRBD2
CASSPLAGPYNEQFF
TGTGCCAGCTCACCACTAGCGGGACCGTACAATGAGCAGTTCTTC
>TRBJ2-6|many|TRBV6-1|TRBD1
CASRGQGETGANVLTF
TGTGCCAGCAGGGGACAGGGGGAGACTGGGGCCAACGTCCTGACTTTC
>TRBJ2-2|few|TRBV7-2|TRBD1
CASSRWTGGQITGELFF
TGTGCCAGCAGCCGATGGACAGGGGGACAGATTACCGGGGAGCTGTTTTTT
>TRBJ1-5|many|TRBV20-1|NA
CSARGQNNQPQHF
TGCAGTGCTAGAGGCCAGAACAATCAGCCCCAGCATTTT
>TRBJ1-2|few|TRBV20-1|NA
CSASSRIYGYTF
TGCAGTGCTTCCTCCAGAATCTATGGCTACACCTTC
>TRBJ2-7|NA|TRBV28|NA
CASEGVSYEQYF
TGTGCCAGCGAGGGGGTTTCCTACGAGCAGTACTTC
>TRBJ2-3|few|TRBV24-1|TRBD1
CATSDTGGFTDTQYF
TGTGCCACCAGTGACACAGGGGGCTTCACAGATACGCAGTATTTT
>TRBJ2-5|few|TRBV28|NA
CASSQGPETQYF
TGTGCCAGCAGTCAGGGGCCAGAGACCCAGTACTTC
>TRBJ2-1|few|TRBV18|NA
CASSPQQGPLEQFF
TGTGCCAGCTCACCACAACAGGGCCCTCTTGAGCAGTTCTTC
>TRBJ2-7|few|TRBV4-3|TRBD2
CASSQGRRGAYEQYF
TGCGCCAGCAGCCAAGGCAGACGGGGGGCCTACGAGCAGTACTTC
>TRBJ2-5|NA|TRBV7-2|NA
CASSFYGLQETQYF
TGTGCCAGCAGCTTTTACGGACTTCAAGAGACCCAGTACTTC
>TRBJ1-1|few|TRBV7-6|NA
CASSLAPLPGTEAFF
TGTGCCAGCAGCTTAGCCCCGCTCCCCGGGACTGAAGCTTTCTTT
>TRBJ2-2|many|TRBV5-1|TRBD2
CASSLAGVTGELFF
TGCGCCAGCAGCTTAGCGGGGGTCACCGGGGAGCTGTTTTTT
>TRBJ2-7|many|TRBV20-1|NA
CSAREGGGPYEQYF
TGCAGTGCTAGAGAAGGAGGGGGCCCCTACGAGCAGTACTTC
>TRBJ1-6|NA|TRBV28|NA
CATMVGGAASPLHF
TGTGCAACGATGGTGGGGGGGGCGGCCTCACCCCTCCACTTT
>TRBJ2-1|few|TRBV6-1|NA
CASTGTFHNEQFF
TGTGCCAGCACAGGGACTTTCCACAATGAGCAGTTCTTC
>TRBJ1-4|many|TRBV28|NA
CASRWGPNEKLFF
TGTGCCAGCAGGTGGGGACCTAATGAAAAACTGTTTTTT
>TRBJ1-1|many|TRBV13|NA
CASSLAPGNTEAFF
TGTGCCAGCAGCTTAGCTCCGGGGAACACTGAAGCTTTCTTT
>TRBJ1-2|once|TRBV6-1|TRBD1
CASTQTGQGLYGYTF
TGTGCCAGCACTCAGACGGGACAGGGATTATATGGCTACACCTTC
>TRBJ2-5|many|TRBV10-3|TRBD1
CAISGQGVGETQYF
TGTGCCATCAGTGGACAGGGTGTGGGAGAGACCCAGTACTTC
>TRBJ1-1|few|TRBV6-4|NA
CASSPEENTEAFF
TGTGCCAGCAGCCCGGAGGAGAACACTGAAGCTTTCTTT
>TRBJ2-7|many|TRBV7-9|TRBD1
CASSTPGQGIYEQYF
TGTGCCAGCAGCACACCGGGACAGGGGATCTACGAGCAGTACTTC
>TRBJ2-3|many|TRBV11-2|NA
CASSYYPPLYNTDTQYF
TGTGCCAGCAGTTACTATCCGCCACTCTACAACACAGATACGCAGTATTTT
>TRBJ2-3|many|TRBV28|NA
CASRAPGTDTQYF
TGTGCCAGCAGGGCTCCCGGCACAGATACGCAGTATTTT
>TRBJ1-1|few|TRBV5-1|TRBD1
CASSTTGVTEAFF
TGCGCCAGCAGCACGACAGGGGTCACTGAAGCTTTCTTT
>TRBJ2-2|NA|TRBV4-1|NA
CASSQEGGQGNWNTGELFF
TGCGCCAGCAGCCAAGAGGGCGGCCAGGGAAACTGGAACACCGGGGAGCTGTTTTTT
>TRBJ2-1|few|TRBV6-5|TRBD2
CASSLIAGANNEQFF
TGTGCCAGCAGCCTGATAGCGGGGGCGAACAATGAGCAGTTCTTC
>TRBJ2-1|many|TRBV7-8|NA
CASSLPRRGEQFF
TGTGCCAGCAGCCTTCCACGGCGTGGTGAGCAGTTCTTC
>TRBJ2-5|medium-sized|TRBV2|NA
CASSVTTQYF
TGTGCCAGCAGTGTGACTACCCAGTACTTC
>TRBJ2-5|medium-sized|TRBV6-1|NA
CASIAGMETQYF
TGTGCCAGCATCGCCGGGATGGAGACCCAGTACTTC
>TRBJ2-5|NA|TRBV5-1|TRBD1
CASSTGRTGQETQYF
TGCGCCAGCAGCACTGGCAGGACAGGACAAGAGACCCAGTACTTC
>TRBJ1-4|many|TRBV6-1|TRBD1
CASSELDRVSEKLFF
TGTGCCAGCAGTGAACTGGACAGGGTGTCGGAAAAACTGTTTTTT
>TRBJ2-5|NA|TRBV5-1|NA
CASSLGSPQETQYF
TGCGCCAGCAGCTTGGGCAGCCCCCAAGAGACCCAGTACTTC
>TRBJ1-2|many|TRBV28|NA
CASSFRARPGYTF
TGTGCCAGCAGTTTTAGGGCTCGGCCTGGCTACACCTTC
>TRBJ2-1|NA|TRBV20-1|TRBD1
CSARPTGLVYNEQFF
TGCAGTGCTAGGCCGACAGGGTTGGTCTACAATGAGCAGTTCTTC
>TRBJ2-3|many|TRBV28|NA
CASSFAGGTDTQYF
TGTGCCAGCAGTTTTGCAGGGGGGACAGATACGCAGTATTTT
>TRBJ2-5|many|TRBV9|TRBD2
CASSGTGGPGETQYF
TGTGCCAGCAGCGGAACGGGGGGGCCGGGGGAGACCCAGTACTTC
>TRBJ1-1|NA|TRBV11-2|TRBD1
CASSGKGGMNTEAFF
TGTGCCAGCAGCGGAAAAGGGGGCATGAACACTGAAGCTTTCTTT
>TRBJ1-3|many|TRBV3-1|NA
CASSQGTRSGNTIYF
TGTGCCAGCAGCCAAGGTACGCGTTCTGGAAACACCATATATTTT
>TRBJ1-1|many|TRBV11-2|NA
CASSLELAGNAVSFF
TGTGCCAGCAGCTTAGAACTTGCAGGGAACGCGGTTTCTTTCTTT
>TRBJ2-3|few|TRBV11-2|NA
CASSIHSGTGYTDTQYF
TGTGCCAGCAGCATCCACTCTGGGACTGGATACACAGATACGCAGTATTTT
>TRBJ2-5|NA|TRBV5-6|NA
CASSFLSYAQETQYF
TGTGCCAGCAGCTTTCTATCGTACGCTCAAGAGACCCAGTACTTC
>TRBJ1-4|many|TRBV12-3/TRBV12-4|TRBD1
CASSSGTDNEKLFF
TGTGCCAGCAGTTCCGGGACAGATAATGAAAAACTGTTTTTT
>TRBJ2-2|NA|TRBV29-1|NA
CSVGHTNTGELFF
TGCAGCGTTGGACATACGAACACCGGGGAGCTGTTTTTT
>TRBJ2-2|few|TRBV5-1|NA
CASSPQGGLNTGELFF
TGCGCCAGCAGCCCGCAGGGGGGGCTGAACACCGGGGAGCTGTTTTTT
>TRBJ2-1|NA|TRBV7-7|NA
CASSSGGTKGNEQFF
TGTGCTAGCAGCTCGGGGGGCACCAAGGGCAATGAGCAGTTCTTC
>TRBJ2-7|few|TRBV6-5|NA
CASTSDSSYEQYF
TGTGCCAGCACCTCCGACAGCTCCTACGAGCAGTACTTC